This T cell receptor beta chain appears in the sequencing data of a study of blood T cell repertoires in COVID-19. Profiling relied on immunoSEQ multiplex PCR, and the TCRdb table lists in-frame clones only, not all of them. The sample shows about 150,000 clones, over 65% of them seen only once. This clone was detected a few times. V gave up 3 bases and J gave up 0 bases; unmatched junction bases: 8. The germline gives CDR1 SGDLS, CDR2 YYNGEE. The CDR3 loop spans 17 amino acids. V gene TRBV9 combines with J gene TRBJ2-2, with 7 bases matching TRBD1. Specimen: peripheral blood. This clonotype was obtained from a man older than 75 with acute or convalescent COVID-19. CDR3 in amino acids: CASSAQTGSTNTGELFF. Written as DNA, the CDR3 is TGTGCCAGCAGCGCGCAGACAGGGAGTACGAACACCGGGGAGCTGTTTTTT.